The 15 T cell receptor beta chains in this list originate from one sample, sequenced in a study of T cell changes during pregnancy in multiple sclerosis. Here immunoSEQ multiplex PCR was the method, and the copy in TCRdb shows in-frame clones only, minus some. The table records over 35,000 clones, about 92% of them present only once. Sequencing was carried out using peripheral blood. All receptors derive from a female donor with multiple sclerosis, enrolled in a pregnancy study.

The count of this clone is one. The genes are TRBV28 and TRBJ1-1; 7 bases are a match to TRBD1. The CDR3 is 14 residues long. J was trimmed by 4 bases and V by 6 bases; bases with no gene match: 8. The germline V gene encodes CDR1 MDHEN and CDR2 SYDVKM. DNA of the CDR3: TGTGCCAGCAGGTACAGGGGTTCGAGCACTGAAGCTTTCTTT. It codes for CASRYRGSSTEAFF.

The chain joins TRBV6-5 to TRBJ1-3; D possibly corresponds to TRBD1 (5 bases). The germline gives CDR1 MNHEY, CDR2 SVGAGI. There are 15 residues in the CDR3. V lost 2 bases and J 4 bases, leaving 12 bases between the germline ends. This CDR3 reads CASSYGGTSGNTIYF. The CDR3 coding sequence is TGTGCCAGCAGTTACGGGGGGACTTCGGGAAACACCATATATTTT.

The V call is TRBV2, the J call TRBJ1-1; tentative D call: TRBD1 (5 bases). The V gene lost 6 bases and the J gene lost 3 bases, with 17 bases spanning the gap. Germline V gene sequence: CDR1 SNHLY, CDR2 FYNNEI. This CDR3 spans 15 amino acids. CDR3 nucleotides: TGTGCCAGCAGGAGGGGCGGCACTAGGGACACTGAAGCTTTCTTT. Encoded protein: CASRRGGTRDTEAFF.

The chain carries TRBV27 and TRBJ1-4; 7 nucleotides line up with TRBD1. CDR1 and CDR2 from the germline V gene are MNHEY and SMNVEV (reference sequence). The CDR3 runs to 16 residues. V shed 5 bases and J 8 bases; nucleotides not matched to a gene: 14. DNA of the CDR3: TGTGCCAGCAGTCCCCCCCCCGACAGGGATAAGGAAAAACTGTTTTTT. Protein product: CASSPPPDRDKEKLFF.

Here the CDR3 DNA reads TGTGCCAGCAGTTCGGGAGGTGGGGAAGCTAACTATGGCTACACCTTC. Translating gives CASSSGGGEANYGYTF. This rearrangement joins TRBV6-5 to TRBJ1-2; D gene unclear. The germline V gene has CDR1 MNHEY and CDR2 SVGAGI. There are 16 residues in the CDR3. Trimming took 4 bases from V and 0 from J, leaving 15 bases between them.

The chain combines TRBV21-1 with TRBJ1-5. TRBV21-1 is given as a pseudogene. This CDR3 has 11 amino acids. The CDR3 DNA is TGTGCCAGTCCCCAGCATCAGCCCCAGCATTTT. It specifies CASPQHQPQHF.

This chain connects TRBV7-9 to TRBJ1-1; D is perhaps TRBD1 (5 bases). Germline V lookup: CDR1 SEHNR, CDR2 FQNEAQ (reference sequence). V was pared by 4 bases and J by 5 bases, with 11 bases between. The CDR3 consists of 13 residues. The CDR3 loop is CASSYGTETEAFF. CDR3 bases: TGTGCCAGCAGCTACGGGACGGAGACTGAAGCTTTCTTT.

Of note for this clone: No conserved phenylalanine or tryptophan ends this CDR3, so it is likely a read error. The limits of the CDR3 on the DNA are not certain, so only TCRdb's listed CDR3 is given. CDR3 amino acids: CASWRTGILPGVY. This chain links TRBV27 with TRBJ2-7; TRBD1 is taken as the D call from the table, unchecked against the DNA. Including both end residues, the CDR3 is 13 amino acids long. The germline V gene has CDR1 MNHEY and CDR2 SMNVEV (reference sequence).

CDR3 bases: TGCAGTGCTGGGATAGAGACCCAGTACTTC. It specifies CSAGIETQYF. The chain employs TRBV20-1 and TRBJ2-5; D unclear. Trimming removed 5 bases from V and 4 bases from J, with 5 bases in between. Germline V lookup: CDR1 DFQATT, CDR2 SNEGSKA (reference sequence). The CDR3 is 10 residues long.

V is TRBV7-9 and J is TRBJ2-1; 12 bases are a match to TRBD2. V lost 2 bases, J lost 7 bases, and 9 bases stayed unmatched. Germline V gives CDR1 SEHNR, CDR2 FQNEAQ (reference sequence). This CDR3 region has 17 residues. The CDR3 DNA follows: TGTGCCAGCAGCTTAAGGGGAGAACTAGCGGGAGGAAATGAGCAGTTCTTC. It is translated as CASSLRGELAGGNEQFF. Looking up the rest from reference TRBV7-9 and TRBJ2-1 gives the full variable domain: DTGVSQNPRHKITKRGQNVTFRCDPISEHNRLYWYRQTLGQGPEFLTYFQNEAQLEKSRLLSDRFSAERPKGSFSTLEIQRTEQGDSAMYLCASSLRGELAGGNEQFFGPGTRLTVL.

The chain links TRBV7-9 to TRBJ2-5; D unresolved. The CDR3 totals 13 residues. Deletions cut 3 bases from V and 2 bases from J, with 7 bases between. Germline-derived CDR1 and CDR2 are SEHNR and FQNEAQ (reference sequence). The CDR3: CASSFTIQETQYF. CDR3 DNA: TGTGCCAGCAGCTTTACAATACAAGAGACCCAGTACTTC.

In this sample, this clone turned up once. This chain links TRBV5-1 with TRBJ1-1, with D possibly being TRBD1 (5 bases). The CDR3 length is 13 residues. With 5 bases removed from V and 3 bases from J, the gap between germline ends came to 11 bases. Germline V CDR1 and CDR2: SGHRS, YFSETQ. This CDR3 reads CASSSGPDTEAFF. CDR3 DNA sequence: TGCGCCAGCAGTTCAGGGCCGGACACTGAAGCTTTCTTT.

This clone rates as medium-sized. The rearrangement links TRBV2 to TRBJ2-5; TRBD1 aligns across 8 bases. The CDR3 extends over 14 amino acids. V lost 6 bases and J lost 5; bases outside the gene matches: 8. CDR1 and CDR2 (germline): SNHLY, FYNNEI. CDR3 amino acids: CASSLGQGVETQYF. DNA for the CDR3: TGTGCCAGCAGCCTTGGACAGGGCGTGGAGACCCAGTACTTC.

The chain employs TRBV5-1 and TRBJ2-3; D ambiguous. The CDR3 runs to 15 residues. Germline V gives CDR1 SGHRS, CDR2 YFSETQ. Trimming removed 0 bases at V and 4 bases at J, with 12 bases between. For the CDR3, the DNA is TGCGCCAGCAGCTTGGAGTGGGTTGGGGCAGATACGCAGTATTTT. Amino acid sequence: CASSLEWVGADTQYF.

V gene TRBV7-3 combines with J gene TRBJ2-1; perhaps TRBD1 as D (5 bases). The germline V gene encodes CDR1 SGHTA and CDR2 FQGTGA. The CDR3 has 16 residues. V lost 5 bases and J 7 bases, leaving 21 bases between the germline ends. The CDR3 region has the DNA TGTGCCAGCAGCCCCCAGGGTCTGGGGTCAGGGAATGAGCAGTTCTTC. Its translation is CASSPQGLGSGNEQFF.